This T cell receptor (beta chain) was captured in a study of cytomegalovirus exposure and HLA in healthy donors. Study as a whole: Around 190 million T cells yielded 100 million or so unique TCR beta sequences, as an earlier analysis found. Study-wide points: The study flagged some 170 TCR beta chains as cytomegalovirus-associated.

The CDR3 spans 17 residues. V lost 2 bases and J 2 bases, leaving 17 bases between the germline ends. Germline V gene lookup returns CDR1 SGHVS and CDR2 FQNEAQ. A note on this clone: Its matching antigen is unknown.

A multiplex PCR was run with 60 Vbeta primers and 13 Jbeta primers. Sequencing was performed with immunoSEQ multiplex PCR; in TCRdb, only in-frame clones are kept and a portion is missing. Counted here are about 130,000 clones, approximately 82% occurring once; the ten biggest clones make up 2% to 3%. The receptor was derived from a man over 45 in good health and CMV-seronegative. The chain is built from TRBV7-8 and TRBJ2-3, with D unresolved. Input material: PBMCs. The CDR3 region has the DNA TGTGCCAGCAGCTTATGGTTCGGTGGCAGACTCACAGATACGCAGTATTTT. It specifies CASSLWFGGRLTDTQYF.